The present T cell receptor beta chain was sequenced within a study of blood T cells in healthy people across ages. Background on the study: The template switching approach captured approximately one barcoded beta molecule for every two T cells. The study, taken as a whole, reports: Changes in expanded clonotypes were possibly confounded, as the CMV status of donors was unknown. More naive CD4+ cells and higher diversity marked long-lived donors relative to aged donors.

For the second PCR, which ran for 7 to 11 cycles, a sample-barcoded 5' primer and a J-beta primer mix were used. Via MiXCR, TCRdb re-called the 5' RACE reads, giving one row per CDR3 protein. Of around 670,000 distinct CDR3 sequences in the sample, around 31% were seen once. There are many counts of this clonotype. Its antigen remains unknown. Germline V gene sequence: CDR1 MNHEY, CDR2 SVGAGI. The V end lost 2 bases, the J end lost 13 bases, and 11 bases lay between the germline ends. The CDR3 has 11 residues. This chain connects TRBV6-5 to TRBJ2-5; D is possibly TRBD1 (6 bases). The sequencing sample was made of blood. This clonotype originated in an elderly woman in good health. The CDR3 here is CASSYGGVGYF. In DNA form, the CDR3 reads TGTGCCAGCAGTTACGGGGGCGTCGGGTACTTC.